This T cell receptor (beta chain) derives from a study of CD4 T cells in relation to SARS-CoV-2 and coronaviruses. The germline V and J ends were trimmed by 0 bases and 2 bases, with 4 bases remaining between them. CDR1 MRHNA and CDR2 SNTAGT come from the germline V gene. The CDR3 totals 13 residues. With regard to this clone: Its antigen is currently unknown.

For around ten days, roughly 10^5 sorted CD4+ cells grew with T cell-depleted PBMCs and CEF. CEF-cultured naive and memory CD4+ T cell DNA got survey-level sequencing. Assay used: immunoSEQ multiplex PCR; TCRdb lists only in-frame clones, some missing. The sample lists around 45,000 clones; roughly 87% were seen once. Sequenced sample: naive CD4+ T cells from PBMCs, cultured in vitro. Stated subset: naive CD4+ T cells isolated by negative enrichment. This rearrangement joins TRBV6-4 to TRBJ1-2, with D hard to call. This clonotype was obtained from an adult with COVID-19. CDR3 in amino acids: CASSDSGNYGYTF. CDR3 coding DNA: TGTGCCAGCAGTGACTCGGGGAACTATGGCTACACCTTC.